Listed below are T cell receptor beta chains from one sample, sequenced in a study of blood T cell repertoires in COVID-19. Repertoires were generated with immunoSEQ multiplex PCR, while TCRdb's copy carries only in-frame clones and drops some. The repertoire holds around 120,000 clones, more than 70% seen once, with about 6% in the top ten. Specimen: peripheral blood. The source of these receptors is an older man with active or convalescent COVID-19. CDR3s include the opening cysteine and the closing phenylalanine or tryptophan. Each record gives: CDR3 protein, clone size, V gene. Size tells how often a clone was seen (once, few, many) or the class of an expanded clone, and some rows leave it out.

CDR3: CASSPDPHLNEKLFF; size: .; V: TRBV4-3
CDR3: CASSRDRGLQGYNSPLHF; size: .; V: TRBV11-2
CDR3: CASSLVAGPGQPQHF; size: .; V: TRBV7-2
CDR3: CASSEKRGARDEQFF; size: .; V: TRBV2
CDR3: CAISESQGGTTNEKLFF; size: .; V: TRBV10-3
CDR3: CASSFGGETQYF; size: .; V: TRBV27
CDR3: CASSPNTLEAFF; size: .; V: TRBV18
CDR3: CASSHATGQGAGSYNSPLHF; size: .; V: TRBV4-3
CDR3: CASSPVSGGTEAFF; size: .; V: TRBV7-9
CDR3: CASSLGQGAGNQPQHF; size: .; V: TRBV5-6
CDR3: CASSVYSGGEETQYF; size: .; V: TRBV9
CDR3: CATSRDRGGQYEQYF; size: .; V: TRBV15
CDR3: CASSPGTGQGYTF; size: .; V: TRBV18
CDR3: CASSFSGREGYTF; size: .; V: TRBV7-2
CDR3: CASSYMDTTRYTF; size: .; V: TRBV6-2/TRBV6-3
CDR3: CAISKRLAGEGTGELFF; size: .; V: TRBV10-3
CDR3: CASSPSGRGLGYTF; size: .; V: TRBV7-2
CDR3: CASSPGQGADNEKLFF; size: .; V: TRBV7-9
CDR3: CASKRTGATNEKLFF; size: .; V: TRBV5-1
CDR3: CASSLSGSGTSGVDTQYF; size: .; V: TRBV27
CDR3: CASSLDGAGGYTF; size: few; V: TRBV12-3/TRBV12-4
CDR3: CASSQDPAGLSYGYTF; size: .; V: TRBV4-1
CDR3: CASSPLQSEQYF; size: .; V: TRBV11-1
CDR3: CASSHQPGDGYTF; size: .; V: TRBV6-2/TRBV6-3
CDR3: CASSSSGGPPYEQYF; size: once; V: TRBV28
CDR3: CASSTEAVITGELFF; size: once; V: TRBV6-5
CDR3: CASSLHGLDPYF; size: once; V: TRBV5-4
CDR3: CASSLVSGTGELFF; size: once; V: TRBV7-2
CDR3: CASSLVGAGSYNEQFF; size: .; V: TRBV5-1
CDR3: CASRVMGGSNQPQHF; size: few; V: TRBV6-5
CDR3: CASRQGGGTQYF; size: .; V: TRBV6-5
CDR3: CASSPGGGVSRSAFF; size: once; V: TRBV6-2/TRBV6-3
CDR3: CASSEGTGGRNEKLFF; size: .; V: TRBV5-4
CDR3: CASSEQGAPGETQYF; size: .; V: TRBV7-3
CDR3: CASTMGWQPQHF; size: .; V: TRBV2